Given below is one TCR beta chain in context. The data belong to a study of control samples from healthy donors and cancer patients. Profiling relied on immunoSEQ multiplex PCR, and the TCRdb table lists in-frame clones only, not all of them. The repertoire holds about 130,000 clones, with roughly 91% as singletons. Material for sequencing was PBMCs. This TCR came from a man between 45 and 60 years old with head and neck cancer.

CDR3 protein: CASSLGVGTGHQPQHF. CDR3 nucleotide sequence: TGTGCCAGCAGCTTGGGGGTGGGGACAGGGCATCAGCCCCAGCATTTT. The J gene is TRBJ1-5, the V gene TRBV11-2, with TRBD1 matching over 9 bases. Looked up from germline, CDR1 is SGHAT and CDR2 is FQNNGV. The V gene end was trimmed by 3 bases and the J gene end by 5 bases; junction bases not matched to a gene: 8. This CDR3 region has 16 residues.